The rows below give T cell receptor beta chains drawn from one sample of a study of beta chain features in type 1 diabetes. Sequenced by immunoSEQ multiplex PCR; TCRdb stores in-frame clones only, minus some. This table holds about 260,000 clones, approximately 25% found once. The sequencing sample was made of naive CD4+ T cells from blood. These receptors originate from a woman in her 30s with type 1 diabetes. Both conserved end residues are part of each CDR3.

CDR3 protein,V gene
CASSIPGQGATIYGYTF,TRBV28
CASSKGGLAGPTDTQYF,TRBV21-1
CASSQDLERSAFF,TRBV4-2
CSAPKTDTQYF,TRBV20-1
CSVFPSSYNEQFF,TRBV29-1
CASSLPRTSGRRYEQFF,TRBV4-1
CAWSIQGGNEKLFF,TRBV30
CSAATGSNIQYF,TRBV29-1
CASSEYGGPETQYF,TRBV25-1
CASSVGGGPGANVLTF,TRBV9
CASSRGTGGGKRNTEAFF,TRBV18
CASSSQPPNNEQFF,TRBV5-1
CASSLGLAGAYNEQFF,TRBV9
CASSGSEDRGLMNTEAFF,TRBV9
CASSLKGSAASGANVLTF,TRBV5-6
CASSPQGTNTGELFF,TRBV6-6
CASSLDRDTGELFF,TRBV7-3
CASSFTRNNEQFF,TRBV7-3
CASSQGGAYNEQFF,TRBV4-2
CASSQDRGRSLSNTQYF,TRBV4-1
CASSRDNGANIQYF,TRBV18
CATSRRAGGAVDEQFF,TRBV15
CASSPGLAGGNEQFF,TRBV18
CASSPTSQNTEAFF,TRBV18
CASSVGGTFTSGNTIYF,TRBV9
CASSSLASGINEQYF,TRBV7-3
CAWSVAGESDEQFF,TRBV30
CASSYSTGGNEQFF,TRBV6-5
CSVARQGTADTQYF,TRBV29-1
CSVSRGDGEAFF,TRBV29-1
CAWNGGETQYF,TRBV30
CASRAGGAEAYGYTF,TRBV6-4
CASTPVGADTQYF,TRBV13
CASSVQAGPYNEQFF,TRBV9
CASSAIGLAGHNEQFF,TRBV25-1
CSVDEIPRPTSAWPDEQYF,TRBV29-1
CASSAPRGTGELFF,TRBV7-9
CASSEAGTGSGDEQYF,TRBV6-1
CASSLSYEQYF,TRBV7-9
CASSVVRGGSRYNEQFF,TRBV5-1
CASSLGRSNTGELFF,TRBV5-1
CSVAFRGAGELFF,TRBV29-1
CASSFRVGSSQETQYF,TRBV9
CARYRQRRNQPQHF,TRBV19
CASASGRETQYF,TRBV12-5
CSSPAGTSTYNEQFF,TRBV29-1
CASSPGTSYEQYF,TRBV18